Following are 17 T cell receptor beta chains from one sample sequenced in a study of T cell clones after liver transplantation (dated by TCRdb to the late 2010s). Receptors were amplified or captured by the immunoSEQ multiplex PCR assay. The clones in this table, taken by TCRdb from immuneACCESS, are in-frame only. Not every clone is retained; where verified, under half of the shortfall comes from an unresolved V gene, and the cause of the rest is unknown. The sample table holds about 72,000 clones, of which 90% were seen once. The ten most abundant clones make up about 2.5% of the sample. Per the publication, the time point label means: pre-transplant. Source: CD4+ T cells from blood, taken before liver transplant. Source of these receptors: a human donor who received a liver transplant.

This clone showed up just a few times. The chain joins TRBV6-1 to TRBJ1-2; perhaps TRBD1 as D (5 bases). CDR1 and CDR2 (germline): MNHNS, SASEGT. V was shortened by 2 bases and J by 4 bases, with 11 bases between the two germline ends. The length of the CDR3 is 14 residues. In nucleotides, the CDR3 is TGTGCCAGCAGTGAAATGTGGGGGTCCTATGGCTACACCTTC. This sequence encodes CASSEMWGSYGYTF.

The chain carries TRBV7-2 and TRBJ1-5; weak D call: TRBD1 (6 bases). V was cut by 1 base and J by 0 bases, with 7 bases left in between. Germline CDR1 and CDR2: SGHTA and FQGNSA. The CDR3 sequence is 15 residues long. CDR3 sequence (DNA): TGTGCCAGCAGCTTAGGACAGGCTAGCAATCAGCCCCAGCATTTT. This gives the protein CASSLGQASNQPQHF. The variable domain in full, completed from reference TRBV7-2 and TRBJ1-5, reads GAGVSQSPSNKVTEKGKDVELRCDPISGHTALYWYRQSLGQGLEFLIYFQGNSAPDKSGLPSDRFSAERTGGSVSTLTIQRTQQEDSAVYLCASSLGQASNQPQHFGDGTRLSIL.

The chain joins TRBV5-1 to TRBJ2-4; TRBD1 matches at 9 bases. V lost 0 bases to trimming and J lost 0 bases; unmatched junction nucleotides: 13. Germline assignment: CDR1 SGHRS and CDR2 YFSETQ. CDR3 length equals 20 residues. CDR3 residues: CASSLGPDRGQTLAKNIQYF. The DNA for the CDR3 is TGCGCCAGCAGCTTGGGACCGGACAGGGGCCAAACTTTAGCCAAAAACATTCAGTACTTC.

J is TRBJ2-7 and V is TRBV28; D ambiguous. Germline V lookup: CDR1 MDHEN, CDR2 SYDVKM. This CDR3 has 12 residues. V lost 7 bases, J lost 0 bases, and 7 bases lay in between. For the CDR3, the DNA is TGTGCCAGCACGACACACTCCTACGAGCAGTACTTC. This encodes CASTTHSYEQYF.

The rearrangement uses TRBV15 and TRBJ2-1, with D hard to call. The germline V and J ends were trimmed by 0 bases and 7 bases, with 19 bases remaining between them. Germline CDR1 and CDR2: LNHNV and YYDKDF (reference sequence). The CDR3 has 17 amino acids. CDR3 DNA sequence: TGTGCCACCAGCAGAGATGATCTTCTGGGGTTTAGGAATGAGCAGTTCTTC. Translated: CATSRDDLLGFRNEQFF.

The gene calls are TRBV2 and TRBJ2-1; 10 bases align to TRBD2. The J segment lost 5 bases and the V segment lost 4 bases, leaving 2 bases of the junction unmatched. Germline CDR1 reads SNHLY; CDR2 reads FYNNEI. The CDR3 is 14 residues long. The CDR3 DNA follows: TGTGCCAGCAGTGTAGCGGGAGGCCACAATGAGCAGTTCTTC. As protein: CASSVAGGHNEQFF.

This chain links TRBV28 with TRBJ1-5; a possible D gene is TRBD1 (5 bases). The CDR3 spans 15 residues. The V gene lost 5 bases and the J gene lost 2 bases, with 13 bases spanning the gap. CDR1 and CDR2 from the germline V gene are MDHEN and SYDVKM. In DNA, the CDR3 is TGTGCCAGCAGTCCCGGGACTCGAGGCAATCAGCCCCAGCATTTT. This sequence encodes CASSPGTRGNQPQHF.

This chain links TRBV5-1 with TRBJ1-1; D is perhaps TRBD1 (5 bases). The CDR3 has 15 amino acids. Trimming cost V 4 bases and J 1 base, with 14 bases left between them. Germline loops: CDR1 SGHRS, CDR2 YFSETQ. This CDR3 reads CASSPKGARNTEAFF. The CDR3 nucleotides are TGCGCCAGCAGCCCCAAAGGGGCCCGGAACACTGAAGCTTTCTTT.

The J gene is TRBJ1-5, the V gene TRBV7-2; D not resolved. Per germline, CDR1 SGHTA and CDR2 FQGNSA. Trimming pared 1 base from V and 6 bases from J, leaving 4 bases between. This CDR3 spans 12 amino acids. CDR3 sequence (DNA): TGTGCCAGCAGCTTAGAGGGTCAGCCCCAGCATTTT. Encoded protein: CASSLEGQPQHF.

V usage is TRBV7-2 and J usage is TRBJ2-7; the D is unclear. This CDR3 contains 15 residues. Germline V lookup: CDR1 SGHTA, CDR2 FQGNSA. The germline V and J ends were trimmed by 5 bases and 0 bases, with 14 bases remaining between them. For the CDR3, the DNA is TGTGCCAGCAGCCCATCCAGGCTCAGCTCCTACGAGCAGTACTTC. Translation gives CASSPSRLSSYEQYF.

This clone showed up just a few times. This rearrangement joins TRBV7-2 to TRBJ2-1, with D uncertain. This CDR3 is built from 14 residues. Germline lookup yields CDR1 SGHTA and CDR2 FQGNSA. V lost 5 bases, J lost 7 bases, and 15 bases lay in between. Here the CDR3 DNA reads TGTGCCAGCAGCCGTGCGATGGGTAGTAATGAGCAGTTCTTC. It codes for CASSRAMGSNEQFF.

This sequence joins TRBV6-5 and TRBJ1-1; a possible D gene is TRBD1 (5 bases). Looked up from germline, CDR1 is MNHEY and CDR2 is SVGAGI. V was cut by 0 bases and J by 1 base, with 9 bases left in between. The length of the CDR3 is 15 residues. CDR3 DNA: TGTGCCAGCAGTTACTCCAGGGACTCGAACACTGAAGCTTTCTTT. Translated, it gives CASSYSRDSNTEAFF.

The chain uses TRBV1 and TRBJ2-5; TRBD1, the D gene given by the table, was not confirmed from the DNA. TRBV1 represents a pseudogene. The length of the CDR3 is 16 residues. CDR3 residues: CTSSQDRTGIQETQYF. The CDR3 region has the DNA TGCACCAGCAGCCAAGATAGGACAGGGATCCAAGAGACCCAGTACTTC.

Concerning this clone: One junction end disagrees with the germline gene, perhaps due to a read error. In the same sample, other DNA sequences code for this CDR3. This chain connects TRBV9 to TRBJ1-1, with TRBD1 matching over 8 bases. This CDR3 region has 15 residues. The germline gives CDR1 SGDLS, CDR2 YYNGEE. The CDR3 DNA follows: TGTGCCAGCAGTTTCGACGGACAGGGCAACACTGAAGCTTTCTTC. This gives the protein CASSFDGQGNTEAFF.

The chain carries TRBV5-4 and TRBJ2-5; 11 bases fit TRBD2. CDR1 and CDR2 from the germline V gene are SGHNT and YYREEE (reference sequence). The trim removed 4 bases at V and 3 bases at J, leaving 11 bases unmatched. There are 17 residues in the CDR3. CDR3 nucleotide sequence: TGTGCCAGCAGCCATCTGACTAGCGGGATAATAGAAGAGACCCAGTACTTC. This encodes CASSHLTSGIIEETQYF.

The chain uses TRBV6-5 and TRBJ1-1; no firm D call. V lost 7 bases, J lost 5 bases, and 20 bases lay in between. This CDR3 comprises 15 residues. Germline V gene lookup returns CDR1 MNHEY and CDR2 SVGAGI. In DNA, the CDR3 is TGTGCCAGCACCGACCCGGGCTCCCGGGGTACTGAAGCTTTCTTT. Its translation: CASTDPGSRGTEAFF.

The chain combines TRBV28 with TRBJ1-1; no clear D. The CDR3 is 11 amino acids. Trimming pared 7 bases from V and 2 bases from J, leaving 5 bases between. Germline V gene data show CDR1 as MDHEN and CDR2 as SYDVKM. Here the CDR3 reads CASILNTEAFF. The CDR3 DNA follows: TGTGCCAGCATCCTTAACACTGAAGCTTTCTTT. Filled out from reference TRBV28 and TRBJ1-1, the complete variable domain reads DVKVTQSSRYLVKRTGEKVFLECVQDMDHENMFWYRQDPGLGLRLIYFSYDVKMKEKGDIPEGYSVSREKKERFSLILESASTNQTSMYLCASILNTEAFFGQGTRLTVV.